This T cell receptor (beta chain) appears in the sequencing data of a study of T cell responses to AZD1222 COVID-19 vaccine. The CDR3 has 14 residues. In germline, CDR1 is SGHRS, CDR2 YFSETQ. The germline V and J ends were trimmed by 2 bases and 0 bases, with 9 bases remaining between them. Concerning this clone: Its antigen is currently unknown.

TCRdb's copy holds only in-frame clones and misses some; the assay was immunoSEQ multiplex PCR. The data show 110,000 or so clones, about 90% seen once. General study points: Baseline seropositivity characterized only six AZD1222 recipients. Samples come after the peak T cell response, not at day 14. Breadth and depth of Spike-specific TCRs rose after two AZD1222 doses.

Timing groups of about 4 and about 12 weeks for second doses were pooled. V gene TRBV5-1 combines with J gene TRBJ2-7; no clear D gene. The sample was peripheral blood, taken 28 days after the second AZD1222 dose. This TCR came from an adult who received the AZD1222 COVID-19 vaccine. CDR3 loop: CASSFTVSSYEQYF. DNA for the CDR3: TGCGCCAGCAGCTTTACGGTGAGCTCCTACGAGCAGTACTTC.